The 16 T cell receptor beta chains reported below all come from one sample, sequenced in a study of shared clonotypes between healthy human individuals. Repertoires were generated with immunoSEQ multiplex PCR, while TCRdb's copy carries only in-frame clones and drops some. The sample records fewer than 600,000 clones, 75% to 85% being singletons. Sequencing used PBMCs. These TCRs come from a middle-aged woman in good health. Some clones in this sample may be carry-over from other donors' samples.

The CDR3 region is CASSPRAESYEQYF. CDR3 nucleotide sequence: TGTGCCAGCAGCCCTCGGGCCGAGAGCTACGAGCAGTACTTC. The genes are TRBV6-6 and TRBJ2-7; D unresolved. Germline-derived CDR1 and CDR2 are MNHNY and SVGAGI (reference sequence). V lost 6 bases and J lost 3, with 15 bases in between. This CDR3 is built from 14 residues.

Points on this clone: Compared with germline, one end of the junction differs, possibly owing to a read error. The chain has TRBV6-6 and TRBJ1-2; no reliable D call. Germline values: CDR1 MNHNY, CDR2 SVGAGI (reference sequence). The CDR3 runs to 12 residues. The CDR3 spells CASSDSAYGYTF. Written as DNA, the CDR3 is TGTGCCAGCAGTGACTCCGCTTATGGCTACACCTTC.

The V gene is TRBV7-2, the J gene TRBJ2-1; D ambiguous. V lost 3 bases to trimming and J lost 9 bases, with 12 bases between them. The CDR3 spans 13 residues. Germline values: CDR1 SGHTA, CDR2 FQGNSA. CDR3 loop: CASSLDPYGEQFF. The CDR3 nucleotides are TGTGCCAGCAGCTTGGACCCCTATGGTGAGCAGTTCTTC.

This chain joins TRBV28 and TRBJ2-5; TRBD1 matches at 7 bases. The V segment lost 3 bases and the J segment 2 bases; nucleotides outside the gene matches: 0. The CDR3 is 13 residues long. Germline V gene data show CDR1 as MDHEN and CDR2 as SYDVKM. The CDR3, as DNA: TGTGCCAGCAGTTTGGGACAGCAAGAGACCCAGTACTTC. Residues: CASSLGQQETQYF.

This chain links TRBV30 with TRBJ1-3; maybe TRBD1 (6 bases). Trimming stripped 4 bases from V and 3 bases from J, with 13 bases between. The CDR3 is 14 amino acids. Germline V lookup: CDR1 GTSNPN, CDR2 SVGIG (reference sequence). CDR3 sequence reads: CAWTITGNGNTIYF. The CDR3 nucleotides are TGTGCCTGGACAATCACAGGGAATGGAAACACCATATATTTT.

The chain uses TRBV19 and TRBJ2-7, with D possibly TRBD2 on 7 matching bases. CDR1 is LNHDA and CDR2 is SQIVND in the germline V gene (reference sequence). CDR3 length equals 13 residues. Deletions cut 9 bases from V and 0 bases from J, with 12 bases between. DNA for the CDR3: TGTGCCAGCGAGGGGGGGAGCTCCTACGAGCAGTACTTC. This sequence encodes CASEGGSSYEQYF. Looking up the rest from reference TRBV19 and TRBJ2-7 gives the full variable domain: DGGITQSPKYLFRKEGQNVTLSCEQNLNHDAMYWYRQDPGQGLRLIYYSQIVNDFQKGDIAEGYSVSREKKESFPLTVTSAQKNPTAFYLCASEGGSSYEQYFGPGTRLTVT.

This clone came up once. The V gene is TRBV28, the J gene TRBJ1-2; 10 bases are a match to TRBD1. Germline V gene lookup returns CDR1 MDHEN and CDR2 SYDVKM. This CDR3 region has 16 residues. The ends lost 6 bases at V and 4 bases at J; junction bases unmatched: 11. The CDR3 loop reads CASRQTGTGDGYGYTF. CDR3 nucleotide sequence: TGTGCCAGCAGACAAACCGGGACAGGGGATGGCTATGGCTACACCTTC.

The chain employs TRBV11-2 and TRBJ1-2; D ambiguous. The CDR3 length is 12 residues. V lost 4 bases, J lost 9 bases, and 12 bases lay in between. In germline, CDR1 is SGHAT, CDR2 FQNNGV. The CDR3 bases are TGTGCCAGCAGCTCCGTTCCCATGCGCTACACCTTC. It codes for CASSSVPMRYTF.

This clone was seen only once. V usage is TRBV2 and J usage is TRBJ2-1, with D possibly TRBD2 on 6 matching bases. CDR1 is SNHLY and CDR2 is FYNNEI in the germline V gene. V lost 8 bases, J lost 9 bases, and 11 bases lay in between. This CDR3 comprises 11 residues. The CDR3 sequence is CASLRGSEQFF. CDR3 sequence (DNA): TGTGCCAGCTTGCGGGGATCTGAGCAGTTCTTC.

The CDR3 bases are TGTGCCAGCAGCCACGTGGGACAGCCGCCTTTCTTT. This sequence encodes CASSHVGQPPFF. This chain joins TRBV7-6 and TRBJ1-1, with TRBD1 matching over 7 bases. Trimming removed 5 bases from V and 12 bases from J; junction bases left unmatched: 9. The CDR3 is 12 amino acids. Germline CDR1 reads SGHVS; CDR2 reads FNYEAQ.

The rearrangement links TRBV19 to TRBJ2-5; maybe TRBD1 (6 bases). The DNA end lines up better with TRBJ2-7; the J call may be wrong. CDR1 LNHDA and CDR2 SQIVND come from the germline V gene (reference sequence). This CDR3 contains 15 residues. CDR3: CASSIRGIYSYEQYF. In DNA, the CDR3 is TGTGCCAGTAGTATCAGGGGAATTTACTCCTACGAGCAGTACTTC.

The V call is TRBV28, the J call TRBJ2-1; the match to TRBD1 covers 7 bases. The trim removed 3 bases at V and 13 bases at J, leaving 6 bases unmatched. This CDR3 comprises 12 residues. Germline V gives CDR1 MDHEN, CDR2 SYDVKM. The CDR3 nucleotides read TGTGCCAGCAGTTTGGGACAGCCCCTCCAGTTCTTC. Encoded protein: CASSLGQPLQFF. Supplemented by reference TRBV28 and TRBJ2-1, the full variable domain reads DVKVTQSSRYLVKRTGEKVFLECVQDMDHENMFWYRQDPGLGLRLIYFSYDVKMKEKGDIPEGYSVSREKKERFSLILESASTNQTSMYLCASSLGQPLQFFGPGTRLTVL.

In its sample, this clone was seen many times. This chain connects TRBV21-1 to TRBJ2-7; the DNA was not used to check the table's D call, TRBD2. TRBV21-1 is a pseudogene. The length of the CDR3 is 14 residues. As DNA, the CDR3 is TGTGCCAGCAGCAAAGGAAGCGGGAGCTACGAGCAGTACTTC. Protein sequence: CASSKGSGSYEQYF.

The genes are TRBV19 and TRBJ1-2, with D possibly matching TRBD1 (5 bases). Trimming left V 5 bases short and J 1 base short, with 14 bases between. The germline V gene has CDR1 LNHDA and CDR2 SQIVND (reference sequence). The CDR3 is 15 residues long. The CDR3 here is CASSPRRQSNYGYTF. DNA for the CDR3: TGTGCCAGTAGTCCGAGAAGACAGAGTAACTATGGCTACACCTTC.

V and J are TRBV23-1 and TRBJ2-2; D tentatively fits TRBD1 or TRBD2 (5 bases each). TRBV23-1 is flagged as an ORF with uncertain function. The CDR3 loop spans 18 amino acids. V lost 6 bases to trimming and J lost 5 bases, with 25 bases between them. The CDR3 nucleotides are TGCGCCAGCAGCCCACAAAGTGAGGGACCTATGGGAACCGGGGAGCTGTTTTTT. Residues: CASSPQSEGPMGTGELFF.

The CDR3 protein is CASSSTNRDDGAFF. The CDR3, as DNA: TGTGCCAGCAGCTCAACAAACAGGGATGATGGAGCTTTCTTT. This rearrangement joins TRBV5-4 to TRBJ1-1, with D perhaps matching TRBD1 (6 bases). There are 14 residues in the CDR3. Trimming removed 3 bases from V and 10 bases from J, with 19 bases in between. Germline-derived CDR1 and CDR2 are SGHNT and YYREEE (reference sequence).